This T cell receptor (beta chain) derives from a study of T cells in Graves' hyperthyroidism and ophthalmopathy. The wider study: At the time of initial diagnosis and before any treatment, peripheral blood was collected.

Broader study findings: Most thyroid clonotypes expanded above 0.001 were also detected in blood.

This clonotype was observed a handful of times. Its specificity is unknown. Disease duration was under 3 months in the ophthalmopathy patients, who also had a Clinical Activity Score of at least 3 and a NOSPECS grade of at least 4. Around 10 ml fresh peripheral blood yielded the PBMCs. RNA transcripts gave rise to amplified TCR beta CDR3 regions. In the first-round RT-PCR of the TCR CDR3, the HTBI primer set was used. Using its own MiXCR run on the multiplex PCR reads, TCRdb lists one record per CDR3 protein. The sample carries 450,000 to 500,000 distinct CDR3 sequences, 20% to 25% recorded once. The specimen was blood. The TCR comes from a woman aged 70-85 years with Graves' ophthalmopathy.

This chain's CDR3 is CASSLISEQYF. The CDR3 coding sequence is TGTGCCAGCAGCTTAATTAGCGAGCAGTACTTC. This chain uses TRBV7-2 with TRBJ2-7; D gene ambiguous. The V gene lost 2 bases and the J gene lost 6 bases, with 5 bases spanning the gap. This CDR3 has 11 amino acids. Germline V lookup: CDR1 SGHTA, CDR2 FQGNSA. The full variable domain, its missing parts supplied by reference TRBV7-2 and TRBJ2-7, is GAGVSQSPSNKVTEKGKDVELRCDPISGHTALYWYRQSLGQGLEFLIYFQGNSAPDKSGLPSDRFSAERTGGSVSTLTIQRTQQEDSAVYLCASSLISEQYFGPGTRLTVT.